The rows below give T cell receptor beta chains drawn from one sample of a study of OX40 agonist ivuxolimab in advanced cancers. The protocol was immunoSEQ multiplex PCR, while the TCRdb copy is restricted to in-frame clones and leaves out a portion. The sample gives around 82,000 clones, roughly 88% of which show up once; roughly 0.71% is in the top ten. Sequencing was performed on CD4+ or CD8+ T cells sorted from blood, taken in a trial of the OX40 agonist ivuxolimab. These receptors originate from an adult with an advanced solid tumor such as melanoma, head and neck, liver or kidney cancer. The CDR3 runs from the conserved cysteine through the conserved F or W. The order of the fields is clone size, J gene, V gene, CDR3 protein. Rows may omit the clone size; those that give it use once, few, many or a size class.

clone_size: -; j_call: TRBJ2-2; v_call: TRBV7-9; cdr3_aa: CASSLARQANTGELFF
clone_size: -; j_call: TRBJ2-7; v_call: TRBV14; cdr3_aa: CASSQEVTYEQYF
clone_size: -; j_call: TRBJ1-6; v_call: TRBV6-5; cdr3_aa: CASSRQGVVSPLHF
clone_size: -; j_call: -; v_call: TRBV27; cdr3_aa: CASSTRQGPSDEQYF
clone_size: -; j_call: TRBJ2-4; v_call: TRBV7-8; cdr3_aa: CASSPSGRAGVAAKNIQYF
clone_size: -; j_call: TRBJ2-3; v_call: TRBV5-1; cdr3_aa: CASSLTTADTQYF
clone_size: -; j_call: TRBJ2-3; v_call: TRBV9; cdr3_aa: CASSSSGRGTDTQYF
clone_size: -; j_call: TRBJ1-2; v_call: TRBV18; cdr3_aa: CASSPGTGNYGYTF
clone_size: -; j_call: TRBJ2-5; v_call: TRBV30; cdr3_aa: CAWGTNQETQYF
clone_size: -; j_call: TRBJ2-1; v_call: TRBV6-4; cdr3_aa: CASSFTSPANEQFF
clone_size: -; j_call: TRBJ2-2; v_call: TRBV5-1; cdr3_aa: CASSLEGQVNTGELFF
clone_size: -; j_call: TRBJ1-4; v_call: TRBV23-1; cdr3_aa: CASSQSTVDEKLFF
clone_size: -; j_call: TRBJ2-1; v_call: TRBV5-1; cdr3_aa: CASSWGSSGAYNEQFF
clone_size: once; j_call: TRBJ2-2; v_call: TRBV2; cdr3_aa: CASSEQGSNTGELFF
clone_size: -; j_call: TRBJ1-1; v_call: TRBV30; cdr3_aa: CAWSVQRNTEAFF
clone_size: -; j_call: TRBJ2-7; v_call: TRBV6-6; cdr3_aa: CASRGTGGPREQYF
clone_size: once; j_call: TRBJ1-1; v_call: TRBV10-3; cdr3_aa: CAIREGENTEAFF
clone_size: few; j_call: TRBJ2-6; v_call: TRBV19; cdr3_aa: CASSIDRGAVLSGANVLTF
clone_size: -; j_call: TRBJ1-4; v_call: TRBV6-1; cdr3_aa: CASSEAPGQGLEKLFF
clone_size: -; j_call: TRBJ2-2; v_call: TRBV4-3; cdr3_aa: CASSQEDQVGGELFF
clone_size: -; j_call: TRBJ2-5; v_call: TRBV9; cdr3_aa: CASSVAPTSGQETQYF
clone_size: -; j_call: TRBJ2-7; v_call: TRBV19; cdr3_aa: CASTPDGAREQYF
clone_size: -; j_call: TRBJ1-4; v_call: TRBV18; cdr3_aa: CASSPEELGKLFF
clone_size: once; j_call: TRBJ1-1; v_call: TRBV11-2; cdr3_aa: CASSFGWENTEAFF
clone_size: once; j_call: TRBJ2-5; v_call: TRBV13; cdr3_aa: CASSLVSGETQYF
clone_size: -; j_call: TRBJ2-5; v_call: TRBV29-1; cdr3_aa: CSVFAGSHRDGQYF
clone_size: few; j_call: TRBJ2-1; v_call: TRBV7-2; cdr3_aa: CASSLQPLPYNEQFF
clone_size: -; j_call: TRBJ1-5; v_call: TRBV29-1; cdr3_aa: CSVGDRSNQPQHF
clone_size: -; j_call: TRBJ2-2; v_call: TRBV9; cdr3_aa: CASSVASGELFF
clone_size: -; j_call: TRBJ2-5; v_call: TRBV27; cdr3_aa: CASSHRLGETQYF
clone_size: few; j_call: TRBJ1-5; v_call: TRBV6-6; cdr3_aa: CASSTVGGDQPQHF
clone_size: -; j_call: TRBJ2-1; v_call: TRBV20-1; cdr3_aa: CSARLGGEQFF
clone_size: -; j_call: TRBJ1-1; v_call: TRBV12-5; cdr3_aa: CASGPTGSATEAFF
clone_size: many; j_call: TRBJ2-6; v_call: TRBV27; cdr3_aa: CASSLGGGANVLTF
clone_size: few; j_call: TRBJ1-5; v_call: TRBV29-1; cdr3_aa: CSVEASPGQPQHF
clone_size: -; j_call: TRBJ2-1; v_call: TRBV19; cdr3_aa: CASKETGRSEQFF
clone_size: -; j_call: TRBJ2-7; v_call: TRBV7-9; cdr3_aa: CASRDPAVRGQYF
clone_size: -; j_call: TRBJ1-3; v_call: TRBV30; cdr3_aa: CAWRTVSGNTIYF
clone_size: -; j_call: TRBJ1-5; v_call: TRBV2; cdr3_aa: CASSEGQTSNQPQHF
clone_size: -; j_call: TRBJ2-3; v_call: TRBV18; cdr3_aa: CASSPRPSTDTQYF
clone_size: -; j_call: TRBJ2-1; v_call: TRBV5-1; cdr3_aa: CASSLAVGGISEQFF
clone_size: -; j_call: TRBJ2-1; v_call: TRBV6-5; cdr3_aa: CASSSGGSYNEQFF
clone_size: few; j_call: TRBJ2-2; v_call: TRBV4-1; cdr3_aa: CASSQDMRQAGELFF
clone_size: -; j_call: TRBJ2-3; v_call: TRBV4-3; cdr3_aa: CASSQEKRSTDTQYF
clone_size: -; j_call: TRBJ2-3; v_call: TRBV9; cdr3_aa: CASSVGITTGMQYF
clone_size: -; j_call: TRBJ2-1; v_call: TRBV12-2; cdr3_aa: CASRLGVWEVTVDSYNEQFF
clone_size: -; j_call: TRBJ1-2; v_call: TRBV30; cdr3_aa: CAWTANYGYTF